The following is a T cell receptor beta chain sequence with its context. The germline V and J ends were trimmed by 2 bases and 0 bases, with 13 bases remaining between them. Germline-derived CDR1 and CDR2 are KGHDR and SFDVKD. The CDR3 extends over 17 amino acids. The data belong to a study of blood T cell repertoires in COVID-19. As for the study in general: Researchers got acute and convalescent COVID-19 samples from the United States, Italy and Spain. T cells, B-cell-depleted T cells, or PBMCs provided the cDNA or gDNA that served as material.

Authors' data handling: It was from reference gene primer amplification that nucleated cell counts were estimated. Here immunoSEQ multiplex PCR was the method, and the copy in TCRdb shows in-frame clones only, minus some. Clonal size and the V and J genes are those of that table, whereas D and trimming came from the DNA. The sample has around 480,000 clones, around 89% seen once; the top ten hold 10% to 15%. Input material: peripheral blood. The genes are TRBV24-1 and TRBJ2-1; possible D gene TRBD1, 5 bases. The TCR originated in a woman in her fifties or sixties with COVID-19, enrolled during active disease. In nucleotides, the CDR3 is TGTGCCACCAGTGATTCCAGGGCAGGGCTCTCCTACAATGAGCAGTTCTTC. This encodes CATSDSRAGLSYNEQFF.